This is a list of T cell receptor beta chains from one sample in a study of beta chain features in type 1 diabetes. Clones were read by immunoSEQ multiplex PCR, and TCRdb kept only the in-frame ones, dropping some. In the table there are 15,000 or so clones, roughly 70% of which are singletons. The sequenced material came from stem cell memory CD4+ T cells from blood. These receptors all stem from a man aged 25-45 years with type 1 diabetes. Each CDR3 is given with its conserved first and last residue. D genes are given only for firm matches. Rows give clone size only sometimes, using once, few, many, or a class for an expanded clone.

j_gene,d_gene,v_gene,abundance,CDR3nt,CDR3aa
TRBJ2-3,NA,TRBV5-1,once,TGCGCCAGCAGCTTAGGGGGCACAGATACGCAGTATTTT,CASSLGGTDTQYF
TRBJ2-3,TRBD1,TRBV6-1,NA,TGTGCCAGCAGTGTATCGGACAGGGAAGGAGATACGCAGTATTTT,CASSVSDREGDTQYF
TRBJ2-3,TRBD2,TRBV30,NA,TGTGCCTGGGCCGGGACTAGCGGAACTACCGGCACAGATACGCAGTATTTT,CAWAGTSGTTGTDTQYF
TRBJ2-7,NA,TRBV6-5,NA,TGTGCCACCAGGCGGCCCGGCTCCTACGAGCAGTACTTC,CATRRPGSYEQYF
TRBJ2-3,NA,TRBV19,NA,TGTGCCGCCCGGCAGGGGAGTGCAGATACGCAGTATTTT,CAARQGSADTQYF
TRBJ2-6,NA,TRBV7-8,once,TGTGCCAGCAGCCCGTCAGCGAGGGCCAACGTCCTGACTTTC,CASSPSARANVLTF
TRBJ1-1,TRBD1,TRBV5-1,NA,TGCGCCAGCAGCCCGGGACAGGGGAACACTGAAGCTTTCTTT,CASSPGQGNTEAFF
TRBJ1-2,TRBD1,TRBV19,once,TGTGCCAGTAACGACAGGGGCTATGGCTACACCTTC,CASNDRGYGYTF
TRBJ2-5,NA,TRBV19,once,TGTGCCACCCAGAGCGGGTTTGAGACCCAGTACTTC,CATQSGFETQYF
TRBJ1-6,TRBD1,TRBV5-4,once,TGTGCCAGCAGCGGGGGACAGGGCGCGGCGGGATCACCCCTCCACTTT,CASSGGQGAAGSPLHF
TRBJ2-5,NA,TRBV4-3,NA,TGCGCCAGCAGCCCGTTGGCCGGGAAACAAGAGACCCAGTACTTC,CASSPLAGKQETQYF
TRBJ2-6,NA,TRBV28,NA,TGTGCCAGCAGTGCCCCGGGGACTCCTACTGGGGCCAACGTCCTGACTTTC,CASSAPGTPTGANVLTF
TRBJ2-7,TRBD1,TRBV28,NA,TGTGCCAGCGCCTCGGGACAGGGGGATTACGAGCAGTACTTC,CASASGQGDYEQYF
TRBJ1-6,TRBD1,TRBV5-1,once,TGCGCCAGCAGATCCGACAGGGCCACTCATTCACCCCTCCACTTT,CASRSDRATHSPLHF
TRBJ2-2,TRBD2,TRBV5-4,NA,TGTGCCAGCAGCTTGGTCCCAGCGGGGGGAATCGGGGAGCTGTTTTTT,CASSLVPAGGIGELFF
TRBJ2-3,TRBD2,TRBV5-1,NA,TGCGCCAGCAGCTTTGGACTAGCCACAGATACGCAGTATTTT,CASSFGLATDTQYF
TRBJ1-5,NA,TRBV10-3,NA,TGTGCCATCAGACAGGGTGGACAGCCCCAGCATTTT,CAIRQGGQPQHF
TRBJ2-1,TRBD1,TRBV18,few,TGTGCCAGCTCACCCGGGACAGGGGGCTACTACAATGAGCAGTTCTTC,CASSPGTGGYYNEQFF
TRBJ1-1,TRBD1,TRBV29-1,NA,TGCAGCGTTGAAGGACAGGGGACGCCCACTGAAGCTTTCTTT,CSVEGQGTPTEAFF
TRBJ2-2,NA,TRBV7-2,NA,TGTGCCAGCAGCTTAGACACGAACACCGGGGAGCTGTTTTTT,CASSLDTNTGELFF
TRBJ1-6,TRBD1,TRBV25-1,NA,TGTGCCAGCAGTGATTGGGGACAGGGGAATTCACCCCTCCACTTT,CASSDWGQGNSPLHF
TRBJ2-3,NA,TRBV7-9,NA,TGTGCCAGCAGCCCGAAGGGGGGGCTCGCAGATACGCAGTATTTT,CASSPKGGLADTQYF
TRBJ2-1,TRBD1,TRBV5-1,NA,TGCGCCAGCTCCGGGACAGAGTACAATGAGCAGTTCTTC,CASSGTEYNEQFF
TRBJ1-2,NA,TRBV6-5,NA,TGTGCCAGCAGTTACAGCGGGGGGCCCTATGGCTACACCTTC,CASSYSGGPYGYTF
TRBJ2-6,TRBD1,TRBV19,NA,TGTGCCAGTGGACAGGGGTACTTCTCTGGGGCCAACGTCCTGACTTTC,CASGQGYFSGANVLTF
TRBJ2-3,TRBD1,TRBV19,NA,TGTGCCAGTACCAAGGACAGGGTACGCACAGATACGCAGTATTTT,CASTKDRVRTDTQYF
TRBJ1-2,NA,TRBV4-1,NA,TGCGCCAGCAGCCAAGATCTCTCTAATGGCTACACCTTC,CASSQDLSNGYTF
TRBJ2-1,TRBD1,TRBV6-5,once,TGTGCCAGCAGAAAACGTGGGACAGTATACAATGAGCAGTTCTTC,CASRKRGTVYNEQFF
TRBJ2-1,TRBD1,TRBV6-5,NA,TGTGCCAGCAGTTACTGGGACAGGGGTCGCAATGAGCAGTTCTTC,CASSYWDRGRNEQFF
TRBJ2-7,TRBD1,TRBV29-1,NA,TGCAGCGTCCGACAGGGTATCGAGCAGTACTTC,CSVRQGIEQYF
TRBJ2-4,TRBD1,TRBV5-1,NA,TGCGCCAGCAGCTTGGACCGGCCAGGGGGCGAAAACATTCAGTACTTC,CASSLDRPGGENIQYF
TRBJ2-5,NA,TRBV18,NA,TGTGCCAGCTCACCGGGGGGAGGAGAGACCCAGTACTTC,CASSPGGGETQYF
TRBJ2-7,TRBD2,TRBV2,NA,TGTGCCAGCAGTCCAACGCGTGGGACTAGCGGGGGGGATTACGAGCAGTACTTC,CASSPTRGTSGGDYEQYF